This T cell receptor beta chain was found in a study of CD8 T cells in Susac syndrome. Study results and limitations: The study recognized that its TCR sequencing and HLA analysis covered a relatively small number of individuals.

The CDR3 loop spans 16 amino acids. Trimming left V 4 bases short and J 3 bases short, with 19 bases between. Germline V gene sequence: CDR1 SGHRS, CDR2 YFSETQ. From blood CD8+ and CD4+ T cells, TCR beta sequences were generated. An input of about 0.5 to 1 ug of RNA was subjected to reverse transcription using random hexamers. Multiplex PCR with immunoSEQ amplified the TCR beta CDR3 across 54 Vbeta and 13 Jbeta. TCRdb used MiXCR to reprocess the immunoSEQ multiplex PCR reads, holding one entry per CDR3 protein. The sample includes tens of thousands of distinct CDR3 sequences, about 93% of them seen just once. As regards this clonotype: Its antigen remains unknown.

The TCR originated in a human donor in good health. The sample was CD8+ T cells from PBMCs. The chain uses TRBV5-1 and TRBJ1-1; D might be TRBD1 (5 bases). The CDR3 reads CASSDSGFWGDTEAFF. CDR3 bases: TGCGCCAGCAGCGACTCCGGTTTCTGGGGGGACACTGAAGCTTTCTTT.